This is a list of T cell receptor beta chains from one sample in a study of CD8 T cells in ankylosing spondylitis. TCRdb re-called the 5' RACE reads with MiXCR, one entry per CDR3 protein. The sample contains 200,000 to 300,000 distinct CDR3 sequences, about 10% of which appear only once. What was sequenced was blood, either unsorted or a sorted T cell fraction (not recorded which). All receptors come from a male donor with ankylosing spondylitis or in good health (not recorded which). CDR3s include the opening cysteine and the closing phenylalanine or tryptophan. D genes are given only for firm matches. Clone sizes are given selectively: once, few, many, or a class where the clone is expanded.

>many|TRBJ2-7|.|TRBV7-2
TGTGCCAGCAGCTTACAACAGGGTGGCACCTACGAGCAGTACTTC
CASSLQQGGTYEQYF
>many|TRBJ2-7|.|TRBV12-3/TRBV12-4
TGTGCCAGCAGTTTAGAGGGAAGGGAGCAGTACTTC
CASSLEGREQYF
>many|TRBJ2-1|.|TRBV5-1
TGCGCCAGCAGCTTGGCCCGCCCGAGGGTAAATGAGCAGTTCTTC
CASSLARPRVNEQFF
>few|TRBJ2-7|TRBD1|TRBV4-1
TGCGCCAGCAGCCCACAACAGGGGGAATACGAGCAGTACTTC
CASSPQQGEYEQYF
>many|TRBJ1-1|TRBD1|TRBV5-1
TGCGCCAGCAGCCCTCGACAGGGGATGAACACTGAAGCTTTCTTT
CASSPRQGMNTEAFF
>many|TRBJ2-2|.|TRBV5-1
TGCGCCAGCAGCTTGGGCCGGGATACAGTTCGGAAGTTGTTTTTT
CASSLGRDTVRKLFF
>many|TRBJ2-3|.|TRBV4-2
TGTGCCAGCAGCCAAGTGCAGACTCCCCGGAGTCGGAAAGATACGCAGTATTTT
CASSQVQTPRSRKDTQYF
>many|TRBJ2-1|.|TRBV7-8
TGTGCCAGCAGCTACGGACGGGAGCCCTACAATGAGCAGTTCTTC
CASSYGREPYNEQFF
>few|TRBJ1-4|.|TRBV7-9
TGTGCCAGCAGCCCCCCCTCAGTTCCTGAAAAACTGTTTTTT
CASSPPSVPEKLFF
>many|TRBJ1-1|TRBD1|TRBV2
TGTGCCAGCAACCAAGACAGGGTGAACACTGAAGCTTTCTTT
CASNQDRVNTEAFF
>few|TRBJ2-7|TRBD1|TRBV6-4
TGTGCCAGCAGCGAGGGACAGCCCTACGAGCAGTACTTC
CASSEGQPYEQYF
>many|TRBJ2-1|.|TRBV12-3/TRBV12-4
TGTGCCAGCAGTTTATTAGGGGATGAGCAGTTCTTC
CASSLLGDEQFF
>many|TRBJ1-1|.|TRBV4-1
TGCGCCAGCAGTCCCTCATCTCAGGCTGGGCGCACTGAAGCTTTCTTT
CASSPSSQAGRTEAFF
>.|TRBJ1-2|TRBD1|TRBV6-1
TGTGCCAGCACCATAGACGGGTCCAGGGGGCTGCAGGGCTACACCTTC
CASTIDGSRGLQGYTF
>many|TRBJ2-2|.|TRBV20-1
TGCAGTGCTAGAGCAAGGGGGGGGGAGGTCACCGGGGAGCTGTTTTTT
CSARARGGEVTGELFF
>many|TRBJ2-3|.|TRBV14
TGTGCCAGCAGCCAAGGGACAGCATACAGCACAGATACGCAGTATTTT
CASSQGTAYSTDTQYF
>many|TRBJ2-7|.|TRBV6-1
TGTGCCAGCAGTGAAGTCAGGGGCCCTTTCTACGAGCAGTACTTC
CASSEVRGPFYEQYF
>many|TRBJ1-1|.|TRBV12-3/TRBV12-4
TGTGCCAGCAGTTTGGGCCCGAACACTGAAGCTTTCTTT
CASSLGPNTEAFF
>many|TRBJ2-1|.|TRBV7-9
TGTGCCAGCAGCTTAGGGACCTGGACAGAACTATACAATGAGCAGTTCTTC
CASSLGTWTELYNEQFF
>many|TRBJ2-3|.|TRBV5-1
TGCGCCAGCAGAGCTACCGGGACTCCAGGTACAGATACGCAGTATTTT
CASRATGTPGTDTQYF
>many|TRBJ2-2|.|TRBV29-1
TGCAGCGGGACCGACACCCCCGACACCGGGGAGCTGTTTTTT
CSGTDTPDTGELFF
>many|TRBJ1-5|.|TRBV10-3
TGTGCCATCAGTGAGGGGGTTCAGCCCCAGCATTTT
CAISEGVQPQHF
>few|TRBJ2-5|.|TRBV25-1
TGTGCCAGCAGTCCGGCAGGGAACCAAGAGACCCAGTACTTC
CASSPAGNQETQYF
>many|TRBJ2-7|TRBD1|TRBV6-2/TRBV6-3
TGTGCCAGCAGTTGGGGACAGGGGAATTCCTACGAGCAGTACTTC
CASSWGQGNSYEQYF
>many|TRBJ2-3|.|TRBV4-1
TGCGCCAGCAGCCAGAGATACCCCAGGGGTCCCACAGATACGCAGTATTTT
CASSQRYPRGPTDTQYF
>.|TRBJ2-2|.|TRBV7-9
TGTGCCAGCAGCACAAACACCGGGGAGCTGTTTTTT
CASSTNTGELFF
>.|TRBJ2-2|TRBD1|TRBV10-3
TGTGCCATCAAACCGGGACAGGGGGTCACCGGGGAGCTGTTTTTT
CAIKPGQGVTGELFF
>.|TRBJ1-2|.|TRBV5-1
TGCGCCAGCAAATTGGAAGGTGGCTACACCTTC
CASKLEGGYTF
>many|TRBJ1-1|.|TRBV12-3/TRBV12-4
TGTGCCAGCAGTGGAGGGACGGGAAACACTGAAGCTTTCTTT
CASSGGTGNTEAFF
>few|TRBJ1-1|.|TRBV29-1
TGCAGCGCCCAGAGGCCGCCGGCGAACACTGAAGCTTTCTTT
CSAQRPPANTEAFF
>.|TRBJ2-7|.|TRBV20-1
TGCACCGCGTCGGATGGCAGCTCCTACGAGCAGTACTTC
CTASDGSSYEQYF
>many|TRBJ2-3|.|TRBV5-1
TGCGCCAGCAGCTTGGGAGCATATAGCACAGATACGCAGTATTTT
CASSLGAYSTDTQYF
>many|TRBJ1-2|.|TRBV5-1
TGCGCCAGCAGCAGGGACGTCCAGCGGGGCGGCTACACCTTC
CASSRDVQRGGYTF
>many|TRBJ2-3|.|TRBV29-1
TGCAGCGTTGTGGAAGCGGGAGATACGCAGTATTTT
CSVVEAGDTQYF
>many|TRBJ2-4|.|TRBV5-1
TGCGCCAGCAGCTTGAGGGCAGATAAAAACATTCAGTACTTC
CASSLRADKNIQYF
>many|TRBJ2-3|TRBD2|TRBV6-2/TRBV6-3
TGTGCCAGCAGTCCCTCGGGGGGGCGACTTAGCACAGATACGCAGTATTTT
CASSPSGGRLSTDTQYF
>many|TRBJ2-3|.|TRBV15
TGTGCCACCAGCAGACGACGGGAAGATACGCAGTATTTT
CATSRRREDTQYF
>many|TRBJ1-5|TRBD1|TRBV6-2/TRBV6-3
TGTGCCAGCAGGTCCACAGGGGCGAGCAATCAGCCCCAGCATTTT
CASRSTGASNQPQHF
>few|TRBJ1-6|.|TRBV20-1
TGCAGTACTAAGGTGGCCCGCAATAATTCACCCCTCCACTTT
CSTKVARNNSPLHF
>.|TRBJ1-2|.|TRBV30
TGTGCCTGGAGCAGGGGCAACTATGGCTACACCTTC
CAWSRGNYGYTF
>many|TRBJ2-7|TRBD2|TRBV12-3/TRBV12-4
TGTGCCAGCAGTTTCAGCGGGACCTACGAGCAGTACTTC
CASSFSGTYEQYF
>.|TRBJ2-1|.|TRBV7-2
TGTGCCAGCAGCTTGGGACTCTCGGATGAGCAGTTCTTC
CASSLGLSDEQFF
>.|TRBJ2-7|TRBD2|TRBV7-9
TGTGCCAGCAGCTTAGGTGGACTAGCAAACGAGCAGTACTTC
CASSLGGLANEQYF
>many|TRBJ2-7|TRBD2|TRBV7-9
TGTGCCAGCAGCTCTAGCGGACTCTCCTACGAGCAGTACTTC
CASSSSGLSYEQYF
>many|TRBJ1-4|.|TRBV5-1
TGCGCCAGCAGCTTGGATGTAGGGGCAAATGAAAAACTGTTTTTT
CASSLDVGANEKLFF
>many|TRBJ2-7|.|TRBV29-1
TGCAGCGTTGAAGATCAGGTCGGGAGCGGCTCCTACGAGCAGTACTTC
CSVEDQVGSGSYEQYF
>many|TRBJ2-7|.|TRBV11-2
TGTGCCAGCAGCTTAGTAGCTTTTGGTAGCGGTCTACCCTACGAGCAGTACTTC
CASSLVAFGSGLPYEQYF
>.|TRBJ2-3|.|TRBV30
TGTGCCTGGAGTGCCGGAGGGGGCGCAGATACGCAGTATTTT
CAWSAGGGADTQYF
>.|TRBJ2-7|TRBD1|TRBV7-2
TGTGCCAGCAGCCCCGCCAGGACAGGGGGAGTTTACGAGCAGTACTTC
CASSPARTGGVYEQYF
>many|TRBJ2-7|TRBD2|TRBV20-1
TGCAGTGCACAGACTAGCGGGGTCTACGAGCAGTACTTC
CSAQTSGVYEQYF